The next 27 T cell receptor beta chains were all read from a single sample in a study of blood T cell repertoires in COVID-19. The data were produced by immunoSEQ multiplex PCR, yet TCRdb's version contains in-frame clones alone and is incomplete. The sample holds a few hundred thousand clones, around 87% seen once. The sample was PBMCs or T cells enriched from blood (not recorded which). The receptors come from a woman in her late teens or twenties with acute COVID-19.

The rearrangement links TRBV7-8 to TRBJ2-5, with 7 bases fitting TRBD1. Germline V gene data show CDR1 as SGHVS and CDR2 as FQNEAQ. The CDR3 runs 16 residues. J was trimmed by 5 bases and V by 5 bases; bases with no gene match: 14. CDR3 sequence reads: CASSHPRDRARETQYF. CDR3 DNA: TGTGCCAGCAGCCACCCCCGAGACAGGGCTAGGGAGACCCAGTACTTC.

The chain joins TRBV10-3 to TRBJ2-1, with 8 bases lining up with TRBD2. The CDR3 is made up of 13 amino acids. CDR1 and CDR2 from the germline V gene are ENHRY and SYGVKD. J gave up 7 bases and V 8 bases, and 7 bases lay outside the gene matches. CDR3 DNA sequence: TGTGCCATCCTGGGCGGGAGGAGAAATGAGCAGTTCTTC. Protein sequence: CAILGGRRNEQFF.

A single count supports this clone. CDR3 nucleotide sequence: TGTGCCAGCAGCAAATGGGCGACAGGGGATCACGGGGAGCTGTTTTTT. As protein: CASSKWATGDHGELFF. The chain couples TRBV5-8 to TRBJ2-2; TRBD1 matches at 8 bases. With 4 bases clipped from V and 7 bases from J, the junction kept 12 bases outside the gene matches. Germline lookup yields CDR1 SGHTS and CDR2 YDEGEE. This CDR3 comprises 16 residues.

The chain carries TRBV29-1 and TRBJ2-7; TRBD2 might be the D (5 bases). Germline-derived CDR1 and CDR2 are SQVTM and ANQGSEA. Trimming took 6 bases from V and 2 from J, leaving 17 bases between them. The CDR3 has 14 residues. The CDR3 nucleotides read TGCAGCGTAGAGGGCAGCGCCTCGACCTACGAGCAGTACTTC. This sequence encodes CSVEGSASTYEQYF.

This clone was seen a single time. The rearrangement joins TRBV3-1 (or the pseudogene TRBV3-2) to TRBJ1-2, with 8 bases fitting TRBD1. V lost 1 base, J lost 4 bases, and 2 bases stayed unmatched. CDR1 and CDR2 (germline): LGHDT, YNNKEL (reference sequence). The CDR3 has 14 amino acids. The CDR3 loop reads CASSQGGTGYGYTF. The CDR3 coding sequence is TGTGCCAGCAGCCAAGGTGGGACAGGCTATGGCTACACCTTC.

The rearrangement links TRBV9 to TRBJ1-3; 9 nucleotides agree with TRBD1. This CDR3 contains 15 residues. The germline gives CDR1 SGDLS, CDR2 YYNGEE. V dropped 3 bases and J dropped 3; count of bases not matched to a gene: 4. CDR3 amino acids: CASSGNRGLGNTIYF. The CDR3 DNA follows: TGTGCCAGCAGCGGTAACAGGGGGCTTGGAAACACCATATATTTT.

This clone was detected only a few times. The V call is TRBV6-5, the J call TRBJ2-2; no reliable D call. The CDR3 sequence is 13 residues long. V shed 7 bases and J shed 6 bases, with 12 bases lying between them. Germline CDR1 reads MNHEY; CDR2 reads SVGAGI. The CDR3 bases are TGTGCCAGCAACCTTCGGGTCTCCGGGGAGCTGTTTTTT. It codes for CASNLRVSGELFF.

The chain combines TRBV9 with TRBJ2-7; D unclear. Germline V gene sequence: CDR1 SGDLS, CDR2 YYNGEE. Trimming shortened V by 0 bases and J by 4 bases, and 14 bases separated the two germline ends. The CDR3 is made up of 15 amino acids. The CDR3 region is CASSVASAKEYEQYF. CDR3 nucleotides: TGTGCCAGCAGCGTAGCGAGCGCCAAAGAGTACGAGCAGTACTTC. The complete variable domain, with remaining parts taken from reference TRBV9 and TRBJ2-7, reads DSGVTQTPKHLITATGQRVTLRCSPRSGDLSVYWYQQSLDQGLQFLIQYYNGEERAKGNILERFSAQQFPDLHSELNLSSLELGDSALYFCASSVASAKEYEQYFGPGTRLTVT.

This sequence joins TRBV29-1 and TRBJ2-7; TRBD2 matches at 11 bases. J lost 2 bases, V lost 6 bases, and 15 bases had no gene match. This CDR3 comprises 17 residues. Germline lookup yields CDR1 SQVTM and CDR2 ANQGSEA. CDR3 loop: CSVLLAGALLYTYEQYF. The CDR3 DNA reads as TGCAGCGTATTACTAGCGGGAGCCCTTCTCTACACCTACGAGCAGTACTTC.

This clone occurred once. V gene TRBV18 combines with J gene TRBJ2-7; D is perhaps TRBD2 (5 bases). The CDR3 covers 13 residues. Germline assignment: CDR1 KGHSH and CDR2 LQKENI. Deletions cut 3 bases from V and 6 bases from J, with 12 bases between. The CDR3 here is CASSPPTRTEQYF. Here the CDR3 DNA reads TGTGCCAGCTCACCGCCTACTAGGACCGAGCAGTACTTC.

The V and J genes are TRBV28 and TRBJ2-3, with 7 bases matching TRBD2. Germline CDR1 and CDR2: MDHEN and SYDVKM. The CDR3 is 15 residues long. V lost 11 bases and J lost 6; bases outside the gene matches: 17. The CDR3 spells CAGREPQGLGDTQYF. The CDR3 DNA reads TGTGCCGGGCGGGAGCCTCAGGGACTCGGGGATACGCAGTATTTT.

This clone was seen only a few times. The chain has TRBV28 and TRBJ1-2; D call uncertain. Germline loops: CDR1 MDHEN, CDR2 SYDVKM. CDR3 length: 14 residues. Trimming removed 6 bases at V and 4 bases at J, with 15 bases between. CDR3 residues: CASSLRWFGYGYTF. CDR3 DNA: TGTGCCAGCAGCCTCCGGTGGTTTGGCTATGGCTACACCTTC.

The chain uses TRBV7-2 and TRBJ2-1, with TRBD2 matching 12 bases. After removal of 1 base from V and 5 bases from J, the junction contained 6 bases not matched to a gene. Germline V gene data show CDR1 as SGHTA and CDR2 as FQGNSA. The CDR3 is made up of 17 amino acids. Here the CDR3 reads CASSLVARLAGDNEQFF. As DNA, the CDR3 is TGTGCCAGCAGCTTAGTGGCCCGACTAGCGGGAGACAATGAGCAGTTCTTC.

The J gene is TRBJ2-7, the V gene TRBV28; 9 bases match TRBD1. CDR3 length: 13 residues. The germline CDR1 and CDR2 sequences are MDHEN and SYDVKM. Losses at the gene ends were 6 bases for V and 2 bases for J; bases not matched to a gene: 2. CDR3 sequence reads: CASRRQGAYEQYF. CDR3 DNA: TGTGCCAGCAGACGACAGGGGGCCTACGAGCAGTACTTC.

V and J are TRBV6-2 or TRBV6-3 and TRBJ2-5; D not certain. The CDR3 runs to 19 residues. Germline CDR1 and CDR2: MNHEY and SVGEGT. Trimming shortened V by 0 bases and J by 0 bases, and 20 bases separated the two germline ends. The CDR3 coding sequence is TGTGCCAGCAGTTACTCGAGTATTGGCCCACTACGTAACCAAGAGACCCAGTACTTC. Amino acids: CASSYSSIGPLRNQETQYF.

This clone is a singleton in its sample. V usage is TRBV19 and J usage is TRBJ1-1; D ambiguous. V was shortened by 3 bases and J by 5 bases, with 16 bases between the two germline ends. Germline CDR1 reads LNHDA; CDR2 reads SQIVND (reference sequence). The CDR3 consists of 15 residues. In DNA, the CDR3 is TGTGCCAGTAGTATCTCGGGCCCCCGAGGGACTGAAGCTTTCTTT. Encoded protein: CASSISGPRGTEAFF.

The chain joins TRBV5-1 to TRBJ1-1, with D uncertain. Trimming took 3 bases from V and 6 from J, leaving 18 bases between them. Germline lookup yields CDR1 SGHRS and CDR2 YFSETQ. CDR3 length: 15 residues. The CDR3 region is CASSSKYGVEAEAFF. CDR3 coding DNA: TGCGCCAGCAGCTCTAAGTACGGGGTTGAGGCTGAAGCTTTCTTT.

The gene calls are TRBV5-1 and TRBJ2-2, with D maybe TRBD1 (5 bases). The V end lost 2 bases, the J end lost 6 bases, and 5 bases lay between the germline ends. CDR3 length: 12 amino acids. Germline loops: CDR1 SGHRS, CDR2 YFSETQ. The CDR3 is CASSFRAGELFF. For the CDR3, the DNA is TGCGCCAGCAGCTTCAGGGCCGGGGAGCTGTTTTTT.

This chain uses TRBV5-1 with TRBJ2-1, with 8 nucleotides matching TRBD2. Unmatched junction bases numbered 5, after V lost 6 bases and J lost 0 bases. CDR1 SGHRS and CDR2 YFSETQ come from the germline V gene. This CDR3 spans 15 amino acids. As DNA, the CDR3 is TGCGCCAGCACCCCCAGCGGGAGCTCCTACAATGAGCAGTTCTTC. Its translation: CASTPSGSSYNEQFF.

The rearrangement links TRBV7-9 to TRBJ1-5; D is unclear. This CDR3 has 11 amino acids. V lost 5 bases and J 11 bases, leaving 10 bases between the germline ends. CDR1 and CDR2 from the germline V gene are SEHNR and FQNEAQ (reference sequence). CDR3 region: CASSPEETQHF. CDR3 nucleotide sequence: TGTGCCAGCAGCCCTGAGGAGACCCAGCATTTT.

The J gene is TRBJ1-2, the V gene TRBV29-1; D is uncertain. CDR3 size: 14 residues. Trimming took off 1 base at V and 4 bases at J, with 13 bases between the two ends. CDR1 is SQVTM and CDR2 is ANQGSEA in the germline V gene. CDR3 region: CSVEGSDSRYGYTF. In nucleotides, the CDR3 is TGCAGCGTTGAAGGATCGGACTCACGCTATGGCTACACCTTC.

The V and J genes are TRBV19 and TRBJ2-5, with 9 nucleotides matching TRBD2. Losses at the gene ends were 3 bases for V and 1 base for J; bases not matched to a gene: 6. Germline V gene data show CDR1 as LNHDA and CDR2 as SQIVND (reference sequence). The CDR3 is 16 amino acids. DNA for the CDR3: TGTGCCAGTAGTATCGGGCGGGAGGGACCCCAAGAGACCCAGTACTTC. It codes for CASSIGREGPQETQYF.

The table lists this clone with a count of one. J is TRBJ2-1 and V is TRBV2; TRBD2 matches at 7 bases. The V gene end was trimmed by 8 bases and the J gene end by 8 bases; junction bases not matched to a gene: 18. The CDR3 sequence is 16 residues long. Germline V CDR1 and CDR2: SNHLY, FYNNEI. The CDR3 reads CASSKTSASLGDEQFF. The CDR3 DNA is TGTGCCAGCTCTAAAACTAGCGCCAGTTTAGGGGATGAGCAGTTCTTC.

The gene calls are TRBV14 and TRBJ2-7; 16 bases agree with TRBD2. There are 16 residues in the CDR3. Germline CDR1 and CDR2: SGHDN and FVKESK. J lost 6 bases, V lost 3 bases, and 5 bases had no gene match. This CDR3 reads CASSHGTSGRGSEQYF. The CDR3 DNA sequence: TGTGCCAGCAGCCACGGGACTAGCGGGAGGGGAAGCGAGCAGTACTTC.

This clone has just one count. This rearrangement joins TRBV13 to TRBJ2-7, with unresolved D. Deletions cut 6 bases from V and 0 bases from J, with 9 bases between. CDR1 and CDR2 from the germline V gene are PRHDT and FYEKMQ (reference sequence). The CDR3 is made up of 13 amino acids. The chain's CDR3 is CASSFRLSYEQYF. In DNA, the CDR3 is TGTGCCAGCAGTTTCCGACTCTCCTACGAGCAGTACTTC. The full variable domain, completed using reference TRBV13 and TRBJ2-7, is AAGVIQSPRHLIKEKRETATLKCYPIPRHDTVYWYQQGPGQDPQFLISFYEKMQSDKGSIPDRFSAQQFSDYHSELNMSSLELGDSALYFCASSFRLSYEQYFGPGTRLTVT.

This chain uses TRBV6-5 with TRBJ1-4; D gene unclear. There are 14 residues in the CDR3. V dropped 4 bases and J dropped 0 bases, with 6 bases sitting between them. Germline V CDR1 and CDR2: MNHEY, SVGAGI. CDR3 residues: CASSSIATNEKLFF. The CDR3 nucleotides are TGTGCCAGCAGTTCGATAGCAACTAATGAAAAACTGTTTTTT.

The gene calls are TRBV5-1 and TRBJ1-1; D gene uncertain. This CDR3 region has 16 residues. Germline assignment: CDR1 SGHRS and CDR2 YFSETQ. With 1 base removed from V and 0 bases from J, the gap between germline ends came to 13 bases. The DNA for the CDR3 is TGCGCCAGCAGCTTGTTGGGAGAGATCATGAACACTGAAGCTTTCTTT. Translating gives CASSLLGEIMNTEAFF.